Presented here are 18 T cell receptor beta chains from one specimen sequenced in a study of blood T cell repertoires in COVID-19. Only in-frame clones appear in the TCRdb table, and some are missing; sequencing was by immunoSEQ multiplex PCR. The table lists more than 300,000 clones, 89% of them singletons, with under 8% in the top ten. The sequenced sample consisted of peripheral blood. Source of these receptors: a man aged 18 to 30 who had recovered from COVID-19.

The rearrangement joins TRBV2 to TRBJ2-2, with a possible D match to TRBD1 (6 bases). Germline values: CDR1 SNHLY, CDR2 FYNNEI. The CDR3 consists of 16 residues. V was shortened by 4 bases and J by 5 bases, with 17 bases between the two germline ends. The CDR3 nucleotides are TGTGCCAGCAGTGGGGGGCCCGGACAGAGGACCGGGGAGCTGTTTTTT. Residues: CASSGGPGQRTGELFF.

V is TRBV5-1 and J is TRBJ2-1; 9 nucleotides line up with TRBD2. Per the germline V gene, CDR1 is SGHRS and CDR2 is YFSETQ. CDR3 size: 15 residues. Losses at the gene ends were 2 bases for V and 4 bases for J; bases not matched to a gene: 4. Written as DNA, the CDR3 is TGCGCCAGCAGCTTTAGCGGGAGTAGGTACAATGAGCAGTTCTTC. The encoded protein is CASSFSGSRYNEQFF.

The rearrangement links TRBV7-8 to TRBJ1-2; a weak D match, TRBD1 (5 bases). The V end lost 5 bases, the J end lost 2 bases, and 21 bases lay between the germline ends. Germline V gene data show CDR1 as SGHVS and CDR2 as FQNEAQ. The CDR3 is 17 residues long. The CDR3 nucleotides read TGTGCCAGCAGCCCGACCCTCAGACAGACGCAAAACTATGGCTACACCTTC. Translating gives CASSPTLRQTQNYGYTF.

This clone was detected once. This rearrangement joins TRBV24-1 to TRBJ2-2; 7 positions agree with TRBD2. Germline lookup yields CDR1 KGHDR and CDR2 SFDVKD. J gave up 4 bases and V 5 bases, and 6 bases lay outside the gene matches. CDR3 size: 15 residues. CDR3 in amino acids: CATSAGGSGTGELFF. CDR3 DNA sequence: TGTGCCACCAGTGCGGGCGGGAGTGGCACCGGGGAGCTGTTTTTT.

CDR3 sequence: CASMPQGNTEAFF. The CDR3 DNA sequence: TGTGCCAGCATGCCCCAGGGAAACACTGAAGCTTTCTTT. The rearrangement links TRBV2 to TRBJ1-1; possibly TRBD1 for D (5 bases). Germline V gene lookup returns CDR1 SNHLY and CDR2 FYNNEI. The CDR3 totals 13 residues. The V end lost 7 bases, the J end lost 2 bases, and 11 bases lay between the germline ends.

The chain combines TRBV6-1 with TRBJ1-1; the D gene is possibly TRBD1 (5 bases). V was cut by 3 bases and J by 4 bases, with 12 bases left in between. There are 14 residues in the CDR3. Germline lookup yields CDR1 MNHNS and CDR2 SASEGT. The CDR3 DNA reads TGTGCCAGCAGTGAGGGCTCCACAGGCACTGAAGCTTTCTTT. Its translation: CASSEGSTGTEAFF.

The chain links TRBV19 to TRBJ2-1; unclear D gene. From germline, CDR1 is LNHDA and CDR2 SQIVND (reference sequence). The CDR3 spans 15 residues. Trimming took off 4 bases at V and 2 bases at J, with 12 bases between the two ends. CDR3 sequence: CASSTPGRTYNEQFF. CDR3 bases: TGTGCCAGTAGTACCCCAGGCCGAACCTACAATGAGCAGTTCTTC.

This sequence joins TRBV5-5 and TRBJ2-7; 7 positions agree with TRBD1. CDR3 length equals 16 residues. Unmatched junction bases numbered 7, after V lost 1 base and J lost 0 bases. Germline CDR1 is SGHKS and CDR2 is YYEKEE (reference sequence). In DNA form, the CDR3 reads TGTGCCAGCAGCTTGCCGACAGGGAGAGGCTCCTACGAGCAGTACTTC. Its translation: CASSLPTGRGSYEQYF.

For the CDR3, the DNA is TGCGCCAGCAGCATTCGACAGGGGGCCGGGACTTCTAATGAAAAACTGTTTTTT. This translates into CASSIRQGAGTSNEKLFF. The chain links TRBV5-1 to TRBJ1-4, with 10 nucleotides matching TRBD1. The CDR3 has 18 amino acids. Trimming at V came to 4 bases and at J to 3 bases, leaving 12 bases not matched to a gene. The V gene's germline CDR1 is SGHRS and CDR2 YFSETQ.

The V gene is TRBV6-5, the J gene TRBJ2-7, with TRBD2 identical over 8 bases. Germline V gene lookup returns CDR1 MNHEY and CDR2 SVGAGI. The length of the CDR3 is 12 residues. CDR3 amino acids: CALAGLKYEQYF. The CDR3 region has the DNA TGTGCTTTAGCGGGATTAAAGTACGAGCAGTACTTC.

This clone appeared once. V is TRBV7-8 and J is TRBJ2-7; D perhaps matches TRBD1 (6 bases). Looked up from germline, CDR1 is SGHVS and CDR2 is FQNEAQ. Trimming took 1 base from V and 4 from J, leaving 14 bases between them. The CDR3 extends over 15 amino acids. CDR3 DNA: TGTGCCAGCAGCTTAGACCTGGGACACTATTACGAGCAGTACTTC. It translates to CASSLDLGHYYEQYF.

The chain carries TRBV5-1 and TRBJ1-1; tentatively, D is TRBD1 (5 bases). The germline V and J ends were trimmed by 0 bases and 7 bases, with 13 bases remaining between them. CDR1 is SGHRS, CDR2 YFSETQ, per germline. The CDR3 is made up of 14 amino acids. CDR3: CASSLGGRVGEAFF. CDR3 nucleotides: TGCGCCAGCAGCTTGGGGGGCAGAGTAGGTGAAGCTTTCTTT.

This clone was counted only a few times. The J gene is TRBJ2-2, the V gene TRBV5-6; D is unclear. CDR1 is SGHDT, CDR2 YYEEEE, per germline. The V gene lost 2 bases and the J gene lost 4 bases, with 18 bases spanning the gap. This CDR3 spans 17 amino acids. CDR3 DNA: TGTGCCAGCAGCTTTCCTCGGTCTCGAGGTGGCACCGGGGAGCTGTTTTTT. This codes for CASSFPRSRGGTGELFF.

This chain joins TRBV5-4 and TRBJ1-6, with a weak D call TRBD1 (5 bases). The CDR3 loop spans 16 amino acids. V dropped 3 bases and J dropped 10 bases, with 20 bases sitting between them. Germline CDR1 is SGHNT and CDR2 is YYREEE (reference sequence). Written as DNA, the CDR3 is TGTGCCAGCAGCTCCGCTTCGACGGGGGTTGTCTCACCCCTCCACTTT. Amino acids: CASSSASTGVVSPLHF.

The genes are TRBV6-5 and TRBJ1-1; unclear D gene. CDR3 size: 14 residues. Trimming stripped 0 bases from V and 2 bases from J, with 7 bases between. Per the germline V gene, CDR1 is MNHEY and CDR2 is SVGAGI. DNA of the CDR3: TGTGCCAGCAGTTACTCCTACCACAACACTGAAGCTTTCTTT. Translated: CASSYSYHNTEAFF.

This chain joins TRBV19 and TRBJ2-7, with TRBD2 identical over 10 bases. Germline V gene data show CDR1 as LNHDA and CDR2 as SQIVND (reference sequence). This CDR3 is built from 15 residues. The ends lost 1 base at V and 5 bases at J; junction bases unmatched: 5. CDR3 in amino acids: CASSIASGSFDEQYF. The DNA for the CDR3 is TGTGCCAGTAGTATAGCTAGCGGGAGCTTCGACGAGCAGTACTTC.

The V and J genes are TRBV19 and TRBJ2-7, with 9 bases lining up with TRBD1. The length of the CDR3 is 14 residues. With V trimmed by 5 bases and J by 2 bases, 4 bases remained unmatched. Germline V gene data show CDR1 as LNHDA and CDR2 as SQIVND (reference sequence). The CDR3 bases are TGTGCCAGTAGTTCTCGGGACAGGGCCTACGAGCAGTACTTC. It codes for CASSSRDRAYEQYF.

CDR3 coding DNA: TGTGCCAGTAGTATGGGGCAGGGCGTAGCCAAAAACATTCAGTACTTC. Its protein product is CASSMGQGVAKNIQYF. The genes are TRBV19 and TRBJ2-4, with D maybe TRBD1 (5 bases). V was clipped by 3 bases and J by 0 bases, with 12 bases between them. The CDR3 consists of 16 residues. Germline CDR1 and CDR2: LNHDA and SQIVND (reference sequence).